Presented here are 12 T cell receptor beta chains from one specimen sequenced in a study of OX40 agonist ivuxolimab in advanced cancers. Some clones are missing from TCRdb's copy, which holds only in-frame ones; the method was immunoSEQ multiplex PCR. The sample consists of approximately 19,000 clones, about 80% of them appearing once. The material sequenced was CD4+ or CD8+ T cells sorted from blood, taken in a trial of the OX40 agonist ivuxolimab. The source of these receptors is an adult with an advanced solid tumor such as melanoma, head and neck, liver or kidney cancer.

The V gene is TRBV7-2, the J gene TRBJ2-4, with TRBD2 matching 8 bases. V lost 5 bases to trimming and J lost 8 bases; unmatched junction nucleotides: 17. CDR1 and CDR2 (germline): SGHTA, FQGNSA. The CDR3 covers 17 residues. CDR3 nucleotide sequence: TGTGCCAGCAGCGGAACTAGCGGATACAACCAAGGGGACATTCAGTACTTC. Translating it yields CASSGTSGYNQGDIQYF.

This chain's CDR3 is CSVEDPTGRYTEAFF. In nucleotides, the CDR3 is TGCAGCGTTGAAGACCCGACAGGGAGGTACACTGAAGCTTTCTTT. The chain is built from TRBV29-1 and TRBJ1-1; 7 bases match TRBD1. CDR1 and CDR2 (germline): SQVTM, ANQGSEA. The V gene end was trimmed by 0 bases and the J gene end by 3 bases; junction bases not matched to a gene: 7. CDR3 length equals 15 residues.

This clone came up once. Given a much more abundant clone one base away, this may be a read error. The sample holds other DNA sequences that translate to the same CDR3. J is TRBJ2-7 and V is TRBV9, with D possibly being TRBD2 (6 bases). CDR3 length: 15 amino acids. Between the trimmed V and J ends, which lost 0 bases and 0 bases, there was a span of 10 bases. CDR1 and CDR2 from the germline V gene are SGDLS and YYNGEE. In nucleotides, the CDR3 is TGTGCCAGCAGCGTAGGGACTACTAGCTCCTACGAGCAGTACTTC. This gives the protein CASSVGTTSSYEQYF.

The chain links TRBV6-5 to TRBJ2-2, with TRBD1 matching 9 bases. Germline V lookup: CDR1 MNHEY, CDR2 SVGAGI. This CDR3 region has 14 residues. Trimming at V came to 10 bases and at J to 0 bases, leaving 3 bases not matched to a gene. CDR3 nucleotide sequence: TGTGCCATCGGGGACAGGGCGAACACCGGGGAGCTGTTTTTT. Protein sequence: CAIGDRANTGELFF.

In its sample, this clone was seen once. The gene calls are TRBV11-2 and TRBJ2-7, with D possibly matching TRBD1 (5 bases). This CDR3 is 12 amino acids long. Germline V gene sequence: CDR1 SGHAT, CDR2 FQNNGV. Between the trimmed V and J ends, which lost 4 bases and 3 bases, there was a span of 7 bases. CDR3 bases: TGTGCCAGCAGCTCAGACAGCTACGAGCAGTACTTC. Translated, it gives CASSSDSYEQYF.

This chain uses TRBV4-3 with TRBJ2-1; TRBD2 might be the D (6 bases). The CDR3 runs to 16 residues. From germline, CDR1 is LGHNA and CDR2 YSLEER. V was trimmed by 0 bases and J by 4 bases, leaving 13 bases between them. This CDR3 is CASSQDWAGNYNEQFF. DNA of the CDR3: TGCGCCAGCAGCCAAGATTGGGCGGGGAATTACAATGAGCAGTTCTTC.

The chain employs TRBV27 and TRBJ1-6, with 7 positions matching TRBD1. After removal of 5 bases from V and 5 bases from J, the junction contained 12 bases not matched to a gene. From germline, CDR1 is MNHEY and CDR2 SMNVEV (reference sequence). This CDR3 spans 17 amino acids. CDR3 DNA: TGTGCCAGCAGTGCCCTCGGGACAGAAAACAATAATTCACCCCTCCACTTT. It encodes CASSALGTENNNSPLHF.

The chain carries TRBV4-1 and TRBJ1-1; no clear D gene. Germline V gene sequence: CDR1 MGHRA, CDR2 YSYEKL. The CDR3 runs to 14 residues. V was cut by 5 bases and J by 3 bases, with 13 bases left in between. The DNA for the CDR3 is TGCGCCAGCAGCTCCCGGGCTGGGCACACTGAAGCTTTCTTT. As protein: CASSSRAGHTEAFF.

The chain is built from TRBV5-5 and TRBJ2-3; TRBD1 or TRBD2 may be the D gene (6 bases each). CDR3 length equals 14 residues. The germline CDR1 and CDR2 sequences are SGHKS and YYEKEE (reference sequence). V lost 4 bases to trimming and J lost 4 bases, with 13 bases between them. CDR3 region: CASSPKGGPDTQYF. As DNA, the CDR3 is TGTGCCAGCAGCCCGAAGGGGGGCCCAGATACGCAGTATTTT.

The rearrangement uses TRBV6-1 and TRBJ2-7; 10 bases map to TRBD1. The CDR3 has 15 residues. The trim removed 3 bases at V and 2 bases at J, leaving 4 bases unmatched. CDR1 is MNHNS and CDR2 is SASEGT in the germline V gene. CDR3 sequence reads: CASSEGQGLTYEQYF. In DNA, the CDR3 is TGTGCCAGCAGTGAGGGACAGGGGCTAACCTACGAGCAGTACTTC.

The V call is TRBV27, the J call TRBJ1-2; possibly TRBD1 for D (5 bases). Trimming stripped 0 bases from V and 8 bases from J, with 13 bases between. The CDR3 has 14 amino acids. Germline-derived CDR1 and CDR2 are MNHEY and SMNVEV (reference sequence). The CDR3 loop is CASSLSPQGNGYTF. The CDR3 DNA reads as TGTGCCAGCAGTTTATCTCCCCAGGGTAACGGCTACACCTTC.

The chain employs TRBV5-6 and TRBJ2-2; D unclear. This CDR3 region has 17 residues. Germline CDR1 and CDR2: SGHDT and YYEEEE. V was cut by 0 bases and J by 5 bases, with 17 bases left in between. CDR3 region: CASSLGGIGVGTGELFF. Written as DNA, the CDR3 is TGTGCCAGCAGCTTGGGAGGAATTGGGGTTGGTACCGGGGAGCTGTTTTTT.